This passage covers 31 T cell receptor beta chains from one sample sequenced in a study of blood T cell repertoires in COVID-19. Libraries were prepared by immunoSEQ multiplex PCR; TCRdb keeps only in-frame clonotypes and omits some of them. The sample lists almost 500,000 clones; around nine tenths were seen once. Sequencing was performed on PBMCs or T cells enriched from blood (not recorded which). All receptors derive from a woman aged 55-69 years who had recovered from COVID-19.

The V call is TRBV5-1, the J call TRBJ2-2; 8 nucleotides line up with TRBD1. The trim removed 4 bases at V and 2 bases at J, leaving 7 bases unmatched. The CDR3 is made up of 16 amino acids. The germline gives CDR1 SGHRS, CDR2 YFSETQ. CDR3 sequence: CASSPRTGTNTGELFF. Written as DNA, the CDR3 is TGCGCCAGCAGCCCCCGGACAGGGACAAACACCGGGGAGCTGTTTTTT.

The genes are TRBV30 and TRBJ2-7; TRBD2 matches at 7 bases. CDR1 is GTSNPN, CDR2 SVGIG, per germline (reference sequence). Trimming cost V 1 base and J 4 bases; bases outside gene matches: 1. This CDR3 has 12 amino acids. CDR3 in DNA: TGTGCCTGGAGTGGCGGGGGATACGAGCAGTACTTC. Its translation is CAWSGGGYEQYF.

Details on this clone: This same CDR3 is encoded by further DNA sequences in the sample. The chain joins TRBV11-3 to TRBJ1-1; D uncertain. Looked up from germline, CDR1 is SGHNT and CDR2 is YENEEA. The CDR3 length is 13 residues. V lost 2 bases and J 2 bases, leaving 6 bases between the germline ends. CDR3 region: CASSLYLNTEAFF. DNA of the CDR3: TGTGCCAGCAGCTTATATTTAAACACTGAAGCTTTCTTT.

The V call is TRBV2, the J call TRBJ1-4; no clear D. The CDR3 is 12 residues long. Germline loops: CDR1 SNHLY, CDR2 FYNNEI. The germline V and J ends were trimmed by 4 bases and 10 bases, with 10 bases remaining between them. This CDR3 is CASSVDPGKLFF. CDR3 nucleotides: TGTGCCAGCAGTGTGGATCCGGGAAAACTGTTTTTT.

J is TRBJ2-1 and V is TRBV6-5; D is possibly TRBD1 (7 bases). The CDR3 is 12 amino acids. Germline assignment: CDR1 MNHEY and CDR2 SVGAGI. The V end was cut by 5 bases, the J end by 12 bases, with 14 bases between. CDR3 in amino acids: CASSHRQGGQFF. The CDR3 nucleotides read TGTGCCAGCAGTCACCGACAGGGAGGGCAGTTCTTC.

The rearrangement joins TRBV18 to TRBJ2-2, with D perhaps matching TRBD2 (6 bases). The CDR3 is made up of 15 amino acids. Trimming removed 5 bases at V and 4 bases at J, with 14 bases between. CDR1 and CDR2 from the germline V gene are KGHSH and LQKENI. The CDR3 spells CASSSYGLTTGELFF. As DNA, the CDR3 is TGTGCCAGCTCATCTTACGGACTAACCACCGGGGAGCTGTTTTTT.

The chain has TRBV28 and TRBJ1-4; D remains ambiguous. CDR3 length equals 15 residues. Trimming removed 4 bases at V and 3 bases at J, with 12 bases between. Germline V gene data show CDR1 as MDHEN and CDR2 as SYDVKM. CDR3 coding DNA: TGTGCCAGCAGTTCGGATGGGAGGGCTAATGAAAAACTGTTTTTT. Translation gives CASSSDGRANEKLFF.

The V gene is TRBV27, the J gene TRBJ1-2, with D hard to call. This CDR3 spans 13 amino acids. The germline gives CDR1 MNHEY, CDR2 SMNVEV (reference sequence). V lost 10 bases and J 8 bases, leaving 20 bases between the germline ends. The CDR3, as DNA: TGTGCCACCACGGATAAGACTATCGGAGGCTACACCTTC. Amino acid sequence: CATTDKTIGGYTF.

The gene calls are TRBV9 and TRBJ2-1, with 7 bases identical to TRBD2. The CDR3 is 16 amino acids. Germline CDR1 is SGDLS and CDR2 is YYNGEE. The trim removed 0 bases at V and 1 base at J, leaving 4 bases unmatched. The CDR3 nucleotides are TGTGCCAGCAGCGTAGACGGGGGGATTTCCTACAATGAGCAGTTCTTC. Protein sequence: CASSVDGGISYNEQFF.

V gene TRBV30 combines with J gene TRBJ2-5; 13 bases match TRBD2. V was pared by 2 bases and J by 5 bases, with 5 bases of the junction left unmatched. The germline V gene encodes CDR1 GTSNPN and CDR2 SVGIG (reference sequence). CDR3 length equals 15 residues. The CDR3 protein is CAWSWTSGGRETQYF. DNA of the CDR3: TGTGCCTGGAGTTGGACTAGCGGGGGTAGGGAGACCCAGTACTTC.

The V call is TRBV5-5, the J call TRBJ2-3; 7 bases fit TRBD1. This CDR3 is built from 14 residues. CDR1 is SGHKS and CDR2 is YYEKEE in the germline V gene (reference sequence). The V segment lost 6 bases and the J segment 4 bases; nucleotides outside the gene matches: 8. The CDR3 sequence: CASILDRVSDTQYF. The DNA of the CDR3 is TGTGCCAGCATTCTTGACAGGGTTTCAGATACGCAGTATTTT.

V gene TRBV3-1 (or the pseudogene TRBV3-2) combines with J gene TRBJ2-7, with TRBD2 matching 15 bases. This CDR3 has 16 amino acids. Germline CDR1 and CDR2: LGHDT and YNNKEL (reference sequence). The junction had 8 bases not matched to a gene; V was cut back by 4 bases and J by 7 bases. Here the CDR3 DNA reads TGTGCCAGCAGCCTCGGGACTAGCGGGGGGTGCGGGGAGCAGTACTTC. Translation: CASSLGTSGGCGEQYF.

The CDR3: CASSVTGFRDADYEQYF. The CDR3 DNA sequence: TGCGCCAGCAGCGTGACAGGGTTCCGGGACGCCGACTACGAGCAGTACTTC. V usage is TRBV5-1 and J usage is TRBJ2-7, with TRBD1 identical over 7 bases. Trimming cost V 4 bases and J 3 bases; bases outside gene matches: 16. This CDR3 has 17 amino acids. In germline, CDR1 is SGHRS, CDR2 YFSETQ. Complete variable domain (other parts from reference TRBV5-1 and TRBJ2-7): KAGVTQTPRYLIKTRGQQVTLSCSPISGHRSVSWYQQTPGQGLQFLFEYFSETQRNKGNFPGRFSGRQFSNSRSEMNVSTLELGDSALYLCASSVTGFRDADYEQYFGPGTRLTVT.

The chain recombines TRBV7-9 with TRBJ2-7, with 9 nucleotides matching TRBD2. CDR1 is SEHNR, CDR2 FQNEAQ, per germline (reference sequence). After removal of 5 bases from V and 4 bases from J, the junction contained 9 bases not matched to a gene. The CDR3 contains 15 residues. In DNA form, the CDR3 reads TGTGCCAGCAGCCCCACCGGGCTAGCGGGGTACGAGCAGTACTTC. This gives the protein CASSPTGLAGYEQYF.

V is TRBV4-1 and J is TRBJ1-5; D gene ambiguous. The CDR3 totals 14 residues. Per germline, CDR1 MGHRA and CDR2 YSYEKL. V lost 5 bases to trimming and J lost 0 bases, with 8 bases between them. CDR3 amino acids: CASSAQSSNQPQHF. The CDR3 nucleotides are TGCGCCAGCAGCGCACAGAGTAGCAATCAGCCCCAGCATTTT.

The table lists this clone with a few counts. The chain links TRBV27 to TRBJ1-3; a possible D gene is TRBD1 (5 bases). The CDR3 has 15 amino acids. V lost 5 bases, J lost 3 bases, and 14 bases lay in between. CDR1 and CDR2 from the germline V gene are MNHEY and SMNVEV (reference sequence). CDR3 coding DNA: TGTGCCAGCAGTCCCCTGACCAGGGTTGGAAACACCATATATTTT. Protein product: CASSPLTRVGNTIYF.

V gene TRBV7-4 combines with J gene TRBJ1-2, with D possibly being TRBD1 (6 bases). Per germline, CDR1 SGHVT and CDR2 SQSDAQ. Trimming cost V 1 base and J 4 bases, with 16 bases left between them. The CDR3 loop spans 16 amino acids. Here the CDR3 reads CASSLVPQGALYGYTF. The CDR3 DNA is TGTGCCAGCAGCTTAGTGCCACAGGGAGCGCTCTATGGCTACACCTTC.

This chain links TRBV19 with TRBJ1-2; 10 positions agree with TRBD1. Germline V CDR1 and CDR2: LNHDA, SQIVND (reference sequence). V gave up 2 bases and J gave up 3 bases; unmatched junction bases: 12. The CDR3 length is 18 residues. The CDR3 is CASSIFGTGEGRDYGYTF. In DNA form, the CDR3 reads TGTGCCAGTAGTATATTCGGGACAGGGGAAGGAAGAGACTATGGCTACACCTTC.

The chain carries TRBV5-1 and TRBJ2-7, with D perhaps TRBD2 (6 bases). CDR3 length: 15 amino acids. The V gene lost 4 bases and the J gene lost 3 bases, with 17 bases spanning the gap. The germline V gene has CDR1 SGHRS and CDR2 YFSETQ. CDR3 coding DNA: TGCGCCAGCAGCGCAGGGAATTCGGGGGTCTACGAGCAGTACTTC. Protein sequence: CASSAGNSGVYEQYF.

This clone came up once. The chain links TRBV2 to TRBJ2-1; D perhaps matches TRBD1 (5 bases). Deletions cut 6 bases from V and 4 bases from J, with 10 bases between. This CDR3 comprises 13 residues. Germline V CDR1 and CDR2: SNHLY, FYNNEI. CDR3 sequence: CASSRQIYNEQFF. The CDR3, as DNA: TGTGCCAGCAGCCGACAGATTTACAATGAGCAGTTCTTC.

V is TRBV4-2 and J is TRBJ2-2; D may be TRBD2 (5 bases). V gave up 1 base and J gave up 5 bases, with 11 bases separating them. Germline CDR1 and CDR2: LGHNA and YNFKEQ. This CDR3 has 15 residues. Here the CDR3 reads CASSQGLAKTGELFF. The CDR3, as DNA: TGTGCCAGCAGCCAAGGCCTAGCAAAGACCGGGGAGCTGTTTTTT.

The chain joins TRBV19 to TRBJ1-1; D perhaps matches TRBD1 (6 bases). V was clipped by 3 bases and J by 1 base, with 12 bases between them. CDR1 and CDR2 from the germline V gene are LNHDA and SQIVND (reference sequence). CDR3 length: 15 residues. DNA of the CDR3: TGTGCCAGTAGTATTAGGGGGACTACGAACACTGAAGCTTTCTTT. Translation gives CASSIRGTTNTEAFF.

The chain employs TRBV5-1 and TRBJ1-4; 8 bases map to TRBD1. With V trimmed by 0 bases and J by 6 bases, 7 bases remained unmatched. Germline lookup yields CDR1 SGHRS and CDR2 YFSETQ. The CDR3 is made up of 16 amino acids. The CDR3 reads CASSLGIGTGYEKLFF. CDR3 bases: TGCGCCAGCAGCTTGGGGATAGGGACAGGTTATGAAAAACTGTTTTTT.

This chain joins TRBV9 and TRBJ2-2, with no clear D. V was clipped by 4 bases and J by 0 bases, with 16 bases between them. Germline V gives CDR1 SGDLS, CDR2 YYNGEE. This CDR3 contains 17 residues. The CDR3 protein is CASSQPGGTANTGELFF. Here the CDR3 DNA reads TGTGCCAGCAGCCAACCGGGTGGCACCGCGAACACCGGGGAGCTGTTTTTT. Variable domain in full (rest from reference TRBV9 and TRBJ2-2): DSGVTQTPKHLITATGQRVTLRCSPRSGDLSVYWYQQSLDQGLQFLIQYYNGEERAKGNILERFSAQQFPDLHSELNLSSLELGDSALYFCASSQPGGTANTGELFFGEGSRLTVL.

This clone occurred once. Other DNA sequences in the same sample also yield this CDR3. The rearrangement uses TRBV2 and TRBJ1-2; D is perhaps TRBD1 (6 bases). The germline V gene encodes CDR1 SNHLY and CDR2 FYNNEI. There are 13 residues in the CDR3. The V and J ends lost 3 bases and 4 bases respectively, with 9 bases between them. CDR3 in DNA: TGTGCCAGCAGTGAGAGAGGGGGCTATGGCTACACCTTC. It specifies CASSERGGYGYTF.

The J gene is TRBJ1-5, the V gene TRBV5-5; D gene ambiguous. Trimming cost V 0 bases and J 1 base, with 2 bases left between them. Germline V gene sequence: CDR1 SGHKS, CDR2 YYEKEE (reference sequence). The CDR3 is 13 amino acids. CDR3 DNA: TGTGCCAGCAGCTTGGCAAGCAATCAGCCCCAGCATTTT. Amino acids: CASSLASNQPQHF.

This chain uses TRBV9 with TRBJ1-2; D gene ambiguous. V dropped 0 bases and J dropped 1 base, with 4 bases sitting between them. Germline V gives CDR1 SGDLS, CDR2 YYNGEE. The CDR3 loop spans 13 amino acids. The CDR3, as DNA: TGTGCCAGCAGCGTAGATATTAACTATGGCTACACCTTC. This translates into CASSVDINYGYTF.

This rearrangement joins TRBV25-1 to TRBJ1-6; tentatively, D is TRBD1 (6 bases). The germline V and J ends were trimmed by 1 base and 13 bases, with 11 bases remaining between them. Germline V lookup: CDR1 MGHDK, CDR2 SYGVNS. The CDR3 extends over 13 amino acids. CDR3 coding DNA: TGTGCCAGCAGTGAATTCGCGGGGGGCCCCCTCCACTTT. The encoded protein is CASSEFAGGPLHF. Looking up the rest from reference TRBV25-1 and TRBJ1-6 gives the full variable domain: EADIYQTPRYLVIGTGKKITLECSQTMGHDKMYWYQQDPGMELHLIHYSYGVNSTEKGDLSSESTVSRIRTEHFPLTLESARPSHTSQYLCASSEFAGGPLHFGNGTRLTVT.

This clone is a singleton in its sample. The chain links TRBV18 to TRBJ2-1; 11 nucleotides match TRBD2. The CDR3 spans 14 residues. V shed 5 bases, J shed 5 bases, and the junction held 2 bases outside the gene matches. Germline values: CDR1 KGHSH, CDR2 LQKENI. CDR3 protein: CASSTSGGHNEQFF. Here the CDR3 DNA reads TGTGCCAGCTCAACTAGCGGGGGCCACAATGAGCAGTTCTTC.

This clone was counted between two and nine times. This sequence joins TRBV5-1 and TRBJ1-3, with unresolved D. Germline values: CDR1 SGHRS, CDR2 YFSETQ. With 4 bases removed from V and 2 bases from J, the gap between germline ends came to 16 bases. The CDR3 consists of 16 residues. CDR3 loop: CASSPYLLSAGNTIYF. Here the CDR3 DNA reads TGCGCCAGCAGCCCCTATCTTCTATCGGCTGGAAACACCATATATTTT.

The rearrangement uses TRBV7-2 and TRBJ2-3; perhaps TRBD2 as D (5 bases). CDR3 length: 15 residues. Deletions cut 2 bases from V and 5 bases from J, with 14 bases between. Germline lookup yields CDR1 SGHTA and CDR2 FQGNSA. CDR3 bases: TGTGCCAGCAGCTTATCCGGGAACCCAGGAGATACGCAGTATTTT. It specifies CASSLSGNPGDTQYF.